A single sample is the source of the 32 T cell receptor beta chains below, sequenced in a study of blood T cell repertoires in COVID-19. The protocol was immunoSEQ multiplex PCR, while the TCRdb copy is restricted to in-frame clones and leaves out a portion. The sample lists roughly 96,000 clones; about 81% were seen once. Sequencing was carried out using peripheral blood. These TCRs come from a man aged 55-75 years with acute or convalescent COVID-19.

This chain joins TRBV20-1 and TRBJ1-6, with 7 bases that match TRBD1. The ends lost 6 bases at V and 6 bases at J; junction bases unmatched: 8. From germline, CDR1 is DFQATT and CDR2 SNEGSKA (reference sequence). The CDR3 consists of 14 residues. The CDR3, as DNA: TGCAGTGCGAGTCGGGGACAGTTTAATTCACCCCTCCACTTT. It translates to CSASRGQFNSPLHF.

This chain links TRBV4-1 with TRBJ1-2, with D possibly matching TRBD1 (5 bases). The CDR3 contains 17 residues. V lost 1 base to trimming and J lost 0 bases, with 15 bases between them. CDR1 and CDR2 (germline): MGHRA, YSYEKL. CDR3 DNA sequence: TGCGCCAGCAGCCAAGGGGGATGGACAAGATCTAACTATGGCTACACCTTC. Residues: CASSQGGWTRSNYGYTF.

This chain links TRBV6-5 with TRBJ2-2; 7 bases line up with TRBD1. Germline CDR1 reads MNHEY; CDR2 reads SVGAGI. The junction had 8 bases not matched to a gene; V was cut back by 10 bases and J by 0 bases. This CDR3 is 15 amino acids long. As DNA, the CDR3 is TGTGCCATCAAAGAGCAGGGGGCGAACACCGGGGAGCTGTTTTTT. It translates to CAIKEQGANTGELFF.

The chain is built from TRBV4-3 and TRBJ1-1; unclear D gene. Deletions cut 0 bases from V and 5 bases from J, with 13 bases between. Germline assignment: CDR1 LGHNA and CDR2 YSLEER. The length of the CDR3 is 15 residues. CDR3 residues: CASSQDIGEETEAFF. In nucleotides, the CDR3 is TGCGCCAGCAGCCAAGATATCGGGGAAGAGACTGAAGCTTTCTTT.

The rearrangement joins TRBV12-3 or TRBV12-4 to TRBJ2-2; tentatively, D is TRBD1 (6 bases). The CDR3 sequence is 13 residues long. Trimming stripped 3 bases from V and 8 bases from J, with 10 bases between. CDR3 amino acids: CASSFVGAGELFF. The DNA for the CDR3 is TGTGCCAGCAGTTTTGTGGGGGCGGGGGAGCTGTTTTTT.

The chain combines TRBV18 with TRBJ1-2; D gene uncertain. V was shortened by 6 bases and J by 8 bases, with 25 bases between the two germline ends. The CDR3 totals 16 residues. In germline, CDR1 is KGHSH, CDR2 LQKENI. The CDR3 sequence: CASSPARQPHREGYTF. In DNA, the CDR3 is TGTGCCAGCTCTCCCGCTAGGCAACCCCACCGAGAGGGCTACACCTTC. Supplemented by reference TRBV18 and TRBJ1-2, the full variable domain reads NAGVMQNPRHLVRRRGQEARLRCSPMKGHSHVYWYRQLPEEGLKFMVYLQKENIIDESGMPKERFSAEFPKEGPSILRIQQVVRGDSAAYFCASSPARQPHREGYTFGSGTRLTVV.

This chain joins TRBV5-1 and TRBJ2-1; TRBD2 matches 9 bases. Unmatched junction bases numbered 12, after V lost 5 bases and J lost 9 bases. Germline CDR1 SGHRS, CDR2 YFSETQ. The CDR3 has 15 amino acids. CDR3 coding DNA: TGCGCCAGCAGGACACTGGCGGGAGGGCCAAGTGAGCAGTTCTTC. Translation: CASRTLAGGPSEQFF. Combining the CDR3 with reference TRBV5-1 and TRBJ2-1 gives the whole variable domain KAGVTQTPRYLIKTRGQQVTLSCSPISGHRSVSWYQQTPGQGLQFLFEYFSETQRNKGNFPGRFSGRQFSNSRSEMNVSTLELGDSALYLCASRTLAGGPSEQFFGPGTRLTVL.

About this clone: Other DNA sequences of this sample code for an identical CDR3. The chain carries TRBV30 and TRBJ1-5; tentatively, D is TRBD1 (6 bases). CDR3 size: 13 residues. Germline lookup yields CDR1 GTSNPN and CDR2 SVGIG (reference sequence). The V and J ends lost 2 bases and 4 bases respectively, with 9 bases between them. In DNA form, the CDR3 reads TGTGCCTGGAGTACAGGGTCAAATCAGCCCCAGCATTTT. Translation: CAWSTGSNQPQHF.

The rearrangement joins TRBV10-3 to TRBJ1-2; maybe TRBD1 (6 bases). V lost 0 bases and J lost 4, with 12 bases in between. The germline gives CDR1 ENHRY, CDR2 SYGVKD. This CDR3 has 15 amino acids. CDR3 nucleotide sequence: TGTGCCATCAGTGAGTCGGCGGACAGCAGCTATGGCTACACCTTC. Protein sequence: CAISESADSSYGYTF.

The V call is TRBV11-3, the J call TRBJ2-1; D is unresolved. Trimming left V 0 bases short and J 2 bases short, with 5 bases between. The CDR3 consists of 14 residues. Germline V lookup: CDR1 SGHNT, CDR2 YENEEA. The CDR3: CASSLDLAYNEQFF. For the CDR3, the DNA is TGTGCCAGCAGCTTAGATCTAGCCTACAATGAGCAGTTCTTC. Filled out from reference TRBV11-3 and TRBJ2-1, the complete variable domain reads EAGVVQSPRYKIIEKKQPVAFWCNPISGHNTLYWYLQNLGQGPELLIRYENEEAVDDSQLPKDRFSAERLKGVDSTLKIQPAELGDSAVYLCASSLDLAYNEQFFGPGTRLTVL.

The rearrangement links TRBV7-9 to TRBJ1-2, with 7 bases identical to TRBD1. V lost 3 bases, J lost 2 bases, and 6 bases stayed unmatched. Germline values: CDR1 SEHNR, CDR2 FQNEAQ (reference sequence). The CDR3 extends over 15 amino acids. As DNA, the CDR3 is TGTGCCAGCAGCTTGGGTCAACAGGGGAACTATGGCTACACCTTC. Translation gives CASSLGQQGNYGYTF.

The chain uses TRBV3-1 (or the pseudogene TRBV3-2) and TRBJ1-2, with a possible D match to TRBD1 (6 bases). Germline-derived CDR1 and CDR2 are LGHDT and YNNKEL (reference sequence). Trimming removed 0 bases at V and 8 bases at J, with 10 bases between. The CDR3 sequence is 13 residues long. Here the CDR3 DNA reads TGTGCCAGCAGCCAAGAGAGGGGGGGAGGCTACACCTTC. Translating gives CASSQERGGGYTF.

V and J are TRBV18 and TRBJ1-1; 7 bases align to TRBD1. CDR3 length equals 15 residues. Germline values: CDR1 KGHSH, CDR2 LQKENI. Unmatched junction bases numbered 6, after V lost 3 bases and J lost 2 bases. The CDR3 coding sequence is TGTGCCAGCTCACCGGGACAGCAAACTAACACTGAAGCTTTCTTT. Its protein is CASSPGQQTNTEAFF.

The V gene is TRBV19, the J gene TRBJ1-1; D call uncertain. Germline CDR1 and CDR2: LNHDA and SQIVND (reference sequence). The CDR3 length is 14 residues. V was shortened by 1 base and J by 4 bases, with 10 bases between the two germline ends. The DNA of the CDR3 is TGTGCCAGTAGTATAGGTGAGCGGGGCACTGAAGCTTTCTTT. Its protein product is CASSIGERGTEAFF.

The CDR3 spells CASSKGLAGGLNEQFF. The CDR3 DNA is TGTGCCAGCAGTAAAGGACTAGCGGGAGGGCTTAATGAGCAGTTCTTC. This chain connects TRBV6-1 to TRBJ2-1; 15 bases line up with TRBD2. This CDR3 contains 16 residues. The V gene's germline CDR1 is MNHNS and CDR2 SASEGT. Trimming cost V 5 bases and J 7 bases; bases outside gene matches: 6.

The chain links TRBV5-4 to TRBJ2-1, with 10 bases aligning to TRBD1. Germline values: CDR1 SGHNT, CDR2 YYREEE (reference sequence). Germline trimming cut 4 bases from V and 10 bases from J; bases unmatched to any gene: 11. The CDR3 is 15 residues long. The CDR3 reads CASSPPGGQGREQFF. For the CDR3, the DNA is TGTGCCAGCAGCCCCCCTGGGGGACAGGGGAGAGAGCAGTTCTTC.

The gene calls are TRBV14 and TRBJ2-7, with TRBD1 identical over 7 bases. Germline CDR1 reads SGHDN; CDR2 reads FVKESK. J was trimmed by 3 bases and V by 4 bases; bases with no gene match: 6. The length of the CDR3 is 14 residues. The CDR3 reads CASSLADRDYEQYF. CDR3 coding DNA: TGTGCCAGCAGCCTAGCAGACAGGGACTACGAGCAGTACTTC.

This chain joins TRBV30 and TRBJ1-1, with D hard to call. V was trimmed by 4 bases and J by 2 bases, leaving 11 bases between them. The CDR3 loop spans 13 amino acids. The germline CDR1 and CDR2 sequences are GTSNPN and SVGIG (reference sequence). The CDR3 DNA is TGTGCCTGGAATAGGAGGGCCAACACTGAAGCTTTCTTT. Its translation is CAWNRRANTEAFF.

The genes are TRBV6-2 or TRBV6-3 and TRBJ1-5, with D perhaps TRBD1 (6 bases). Germline V gene lookup returns CDR1 MNHEY and CDR2 SVGEGT. This CDR3 contains 17 residues. Trimming took 2 bases from V and 2 from J, leaving 16 bases between them. The CDR3 DNA follows: TGTGCCAGCAGTTACAGGCAGGGGACGGTGGGCAATCAGCCCCAGCATTTT. Its protein product is CASSYRQGTVGNQPQHF.

The chain combines TRBV4-1 with TRBJ1-2; no firm D call. V lost 1 base, J lost 2 bases, and 8 bases lay in between. The CDR3 covers 14 residues. Germline CDR1 MGHRA, CDR2 YSYEKL. The CDR3 bases are TGCGCCAGCAGCCAAGCCTCAGGCAACTATGGCTACACCTTC. It translates to CASSQASGNYGYTF.

The V and J genes are TRBV24-1 and TRBJ2-1; D is perhaps TRBD1 (6 bases). The V end was cut by 0 bases, the J end by 9 bases, with 20 bases between. Germline V gives CDR1 KGHDR, CDR2 SFDVKD. The CDR3 is 17 residues long. In nucleotides, the CDR3 is TGTGCCACCAGTGATTTGGTTGGGGCAGGGGATGCCCGTGAGCAGTTCTTC. Translating gives CATSDLVGAGDAREQFF.

The rearrangement uses TRBV18 and TRBJ1-1; 9 bases agree with TRBD1. Germline CDR1 KGHSH, CDR2 LQKENI. The V and J ends lost 6 bases and 9 bases, in that order; junction bases with no gene match: 5. This CDR3 has 12 residues. The CDR3 DNA reads as TGTGCCAGCTCCCTAGACAGGGGGAAAGCTTTCTTT. This codes for CASSLDRGKAFF.

This sequence joins TRBV5-5 and TRBJ1-1; tentatively, D is TRBD1 (6 bases). The germline V gene encodes CDR1 SGHKS and CDR2 YYEKEE (reference sequence). The CDR3 runs to 11 residues. Trimming shortened V by 4 bases and J by 8 bases, and 9 bases separated the two germline ends. The CDR3 coding sequence is TGTGCCAGCAGCCAAGGGACAGAAGCTTTCTTT. As protein: CASSQGTEAFF.

V gene TRBV30 combines with J gene TRBJ2-5; TRBD1 matches at 10 bases. Germline CDR1 GTSNPN, CDR2 SVGIG (reference sequence). This CDR3 is 15 amino acids long. V lost 2 bases and J lost 4; bases outside the gene matches: 7. This chain's CDR3 is CAWSPTGQGTETQYF. CDR3 nucleotides: TGTGCCTGGAGTCCGACGGGACAGGGGACAGAGACCCAGTACTTC. The whole variable domain, remainder taken from reference TRBV30 and TRBJ2-5, is SQTIHQWPATLVQPVGSPLSLECTVEGTSNPNLYWYRQAAGRGLQLLFYSVGIGQISSEVPQNLSASRPQDRQFILSSKKLLLSDSGFYLCAWSPTGQGTETQYFGPGTRLLVL.

This clone was seen only once. The chain couples TRBV7-2 to TRBJ2-1; 7 nucleotides match TRBD2. CDR1 is SGHTA and CDR2 is FQGNSA in the germline V gene. CDR3 length: 15 amino acids. V lost 8 bases, J lost 10 bases, and 17 bases stayed unmatched. CDR3 DNA: TGTGCCAGCTGCGATCGGTCTAGCGGCTATCGGGAGCAGTTCTTC. It yields the protein CASCDRSSGYREQFF.

The chain joins TRBV6-4 to TRBJ2-6; D might be TRBD1 (6 bases). The CDR3 is made up of 14 amino acids. V dropped 8 bases and J dropped 1 base, with 9 bases sitting between them. The germline V gene has CDR1 MRHNA and CDR2 SNTAGT. The CDR3, as DNA: TGTGCCAGCGGTACAGGGTCTGGGGCCAACGTCCTGACTTTC. Its translation: CASGTGSGANVLTF.

The V gene is TRBV7-8, the J gene TRBJ1-1; tentatively, D is TRBD1 (6 bases). V dropped 3 bases and J dropped 1 base, with 12 bases sitting between them. From germline, CDR1 is SGHVS and CDR2 FQNEAQ. The CDR3 is 15 amino acids. Here the CDR3 reads CASSFSEQGNTEAFF. Written as DNA, the CDR3 is TGTGCCAGCAGCTTTTCTGAACAGGGGAACACTGAAGCTTTCTTT.

The chain employs TRBV6-5 and TRBJ1-2, with D perhaps TRBD1 (6 bases). The CDR3 consists of 16 residues. Between the trimmed V and J ends, which lost 2 bases and 8 bases, there was a span of 21 bases. CDR1 and CDR2 (germline): MNHEY, SVGAGI. The CDR3 sequence: CASSYGPWAGQGGYTF. The CDR3 DNA sequence: TGTGCCAGCAGTTACGGCCCCTGGGCGGGCCAGGGGGGCTACACCTTC.

The V gene is TRBV2, the J gene TRBJ1-2; D unclear. The V end was cut by 7 bases, the J end by 9 bases, with 12 bases between. Germline V gene data show CDR1 as SNHLY and CDR2 as FYNNEI. The CDR3 has 11 residues. CDR3 region: CASTTPVRYTF. The CDR3 nucleotides read TGTGCCAGCACCACTCCCGTTCGCTACACCTTC.

V is TRBV29-1 and J is TRBJ1-2, with 7 bases fitting TRBD1. This CDR3 is built from 14 residues. V shed 2 bases, J shed 4 bases, and the junction held 7 bases outside the gene matches. Germline CDR1 SQVTM, CDR2 ANQGSEA. The CDR3 reads CSVENTGVGYGYTF. For the CDR3, the DNA is TGCAGCGTTGAAAATACAGGGGTTGGCTATGGCTACACCTTC.

V and J are TRBV3-1 (or the pseudogene TRBV3-2) and TRBJ1-6, with a weak D call TRBD1 (6 bases). With 8 bases removed from V and 7 bases from J, the gap between germline ends came to 15 bases. The CDR3 extends over 14 amino acids. Germline V lookup: CDR1 LGHDT, CDR2 YNNKEL (reference sequence). The CDR3 reads CASRRQAMNSPLHF. CDR3 sequence (DNA): TGTGCCAGCCGTCGACAGGCTATGAATTCACCCCTCCACTTT.

There are many counts of this clone. The identical CDR3 is also encoded by other nucleotide sequences in the sample. This sequence joins TRBV11-2 and TRBJ2-7, with TRBD2 identical over 7 bases. Germline V gene lookup returns CDR1 SGHAT and CDR2 FQNNGV. V shed 4 bases, J shed 5 bases, and the junction held 2 bases outside the gene matches. This CDR3 comprises 12 residues. The CDR3 DNA reads TGTGCCAGCAGCTCGGGGGGTCACGAGCAGTACTTC. Its translation is CASSSGGHEQYF.